This T cell receptor (beta chain) was captured in a study of blood T cell repertoires in COVID-19. Some clones are missing from TCRdb's copy, which holds only in-frame ones; the method was immunoSEQ multiplex PCR. The sample has some 200,000 clones, around 80% seen once; the top ten hold roughly 12%. CDR1 is SGHDN, CDR2 FVKESK, per germline. V shed 2 bases and J shed 8 bases, with 15 bases lying between them. The length of the CDR3 is 14 residues. The TCR was taken from a woman aged 40 to 50 with acute or convalescent COVID-19. The chain couples TRBV14 to TRBJ1-2, with D maybe TRBD1 (6 bases). Material for sequencing was peripheral blood. The CDR3 DNA reads as TGTGCCAGCAGCCAACTCACAGGGTTCTTAGGCTACACCTTC. Amino acids: CASSQLTGFLGYTF.